This TCR beta chain was found in a study of cytomegalovirus exposure and HLA in healthy donors. Sequenced by immunoSEQ multiplex PCR; TCRdb stores in-frame clones only, minus some. The sample lists hundreds of thousands of clones; 70% to 90% were seen once. This CDR3 contains 13 residues. The V and J ends lost 8 bases and 7 bases respectively, with 15 bases between them. Germline V gene lookup returns CDR1 MNHEY and CDR2 SVGAGI. Comments on this clone: Its antigen is currently unknown.

Findings and limits, study-wide: The study recorded 160 or so TCR beta chains that were cytomegalovirus-associated. Subsequent analysis of the 95 to 150 validation repertoires found a tendency for first-cohort TCR clusters to co-occur.

Sample: PBMCs. This receptor was taken from a woman younger than 30 in good health and CMV-seronegative. The chain employs TRBV6-5 and TRBJ2-1; D is tentatively TRBD1 or TRBD2 (6 bases each). The CDR3 region has the DNA TGTGCCAGCTCAACGAGGGGGACTAATGAGCAGTTCTTC. Amino acids: CASSTRGTNEQFF.